What follows is one T cell receptor beta chain and its context. Antigen: not known. The source of the sample is a study of cytomegalovirus exposure and HLA in healthy donors. Points from the study as a whole: Immune exposure information available was restricted to CMV serostatus. While the bulk of TCR sequences proved rare, some public TCRs turned up in many donors.

Primers included in the PCR were 60 Vbeta and 13 Jbeta primers. Profiling relied on immunoSEQ multiplex PCR, and the TCRdb table lists in-frame clones only, not all of them. Counted here are nearly 95,000 clones, more than 70% occurring once; the ten biggest clones make up 3.8%. This receptor was identified in a woman in her forties in good health and CMV-seronegative. Sequenced material: PBMCs.

The CDR3 coding sequence is TGCGCCAGCAGCCAAGATTTCAGGGAAGTGGACACTGAAGCTTTCTTT. The encoded protein is CASSQDFREVDTEAFF. The J gene is TRBJ1-1, the V gene TRBV4-3; D is perhaps TRBD1 (5 bases). Looked up from germline, CDR1 is LGHNA and CDR2 is YSLEER. V was cut by 0 bases and J by 3 bases, with 14 bases left in between. The CDR3 sequence is 16 residues long.